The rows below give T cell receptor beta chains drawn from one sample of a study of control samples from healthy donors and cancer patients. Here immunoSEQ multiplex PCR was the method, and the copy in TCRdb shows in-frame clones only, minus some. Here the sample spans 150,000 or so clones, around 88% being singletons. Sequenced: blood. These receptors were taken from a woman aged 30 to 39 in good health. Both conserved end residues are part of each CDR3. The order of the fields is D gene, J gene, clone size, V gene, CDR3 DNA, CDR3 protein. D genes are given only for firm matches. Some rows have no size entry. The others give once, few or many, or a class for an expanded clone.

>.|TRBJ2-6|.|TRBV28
TGTGCCAGCAGAACCTACAGGGAGGCCAACGTCCTGACTTTC
CASRTYREANVLTF
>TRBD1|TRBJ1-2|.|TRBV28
TGTGCCAGCAGTTTGTTTACGACTGGACAGGGTCGGGGCTACACCTTC
CASSLFTTGQGRGYTF
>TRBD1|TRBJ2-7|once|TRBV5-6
TGTGCCAGCAGCTTGACGCTGGGACAGGGGATCCAGTACTTC
CASSLTLGQGIQYF
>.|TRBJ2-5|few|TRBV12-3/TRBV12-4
TGTGCCAGCAGTTTATTCTCGGCGGAGACCCAGTACTTC
CASSLFSAETQYF
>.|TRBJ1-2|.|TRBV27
TGTGCCACCGGGCCAGGGGAGACTGGCTACACCTTC
CATGPGETGYTF
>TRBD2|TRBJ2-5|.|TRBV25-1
TGTGCCAGCAGTGAATATACGGGAGGGGGAGGAGAGACCCAGTACTTC
CASSEYTGGGGETQYF
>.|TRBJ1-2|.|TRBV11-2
TGTGCCAGCAGCTTAAGAACAGGGCACTACGGCTACACCTTC
CASSLRTGHYGYTF
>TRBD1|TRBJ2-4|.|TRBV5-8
TGTGCCAGCAGCCAGGGACAGGGGGCGATTCAGTACTTC
CASSQGQGAIQYF
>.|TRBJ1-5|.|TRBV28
TGTGCCAGCAGTTCCTCTCGACCGGGGCCAAGAAACCAGCATTTT
CASSSSRPGPRNQHF
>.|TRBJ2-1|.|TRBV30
TGTGCCTGGAGTGGGGCAGTCGCTAATGAGCAGTTCTTC
CAWSGAVANEQFF
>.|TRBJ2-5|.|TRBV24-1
TGTGCCACCAGTGATCGGGAGACAGGGTGGGAAGAGACCCAGTACTTC
CATSDRETGWEETQYF
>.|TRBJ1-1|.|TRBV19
TGTGCCAGTACATGGGGGGTGAACACTGAAGCTTTCTTT
CASTWGVNTEAFF
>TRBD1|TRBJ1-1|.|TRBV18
TGTGCCAGCTCTCCCGGGACAGGGCGGAACACTGAAGCTTTCTTT
CASSPGTGRNTEAFF
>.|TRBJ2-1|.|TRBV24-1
TGTGCCACCAGTGATTTTCCAACTCGGGGCACAGGGAACTACAATGAGCAGTTCTTC
CATSDFPTRGTGNYNEQFF
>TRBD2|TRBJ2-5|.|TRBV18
TGTGCCAGCTCACCAGGGGCTAGCGGGAGTGAGACCCAGTACTTC
CASSPGASGSETQYF
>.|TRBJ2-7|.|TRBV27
TGTGCCAGCAGTTTAAGGGGAACGGGATCCTACGAGCAGTACTTC
CASSLRGTGSYEQYF
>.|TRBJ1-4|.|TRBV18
TGTGCCAGCTCACCCTTACAGCCTTCTAATGAAAAACTGTTTTTT
CASSPLQPSNEKLFF
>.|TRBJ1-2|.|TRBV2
TGTGCCACCCGACAGAGGGAGAACTATGGCTACACCTTC
CATRQRENYGYTF
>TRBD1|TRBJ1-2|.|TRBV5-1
TGCGCCAGCAGCTCGACCCGGGACAGGGGCCCCCCTGGCTACACCTTC
CASSSTRDRGPPGYTF
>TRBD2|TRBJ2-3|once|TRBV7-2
TGTGCCAGCAGCTTAGCTGGGATTAGCGGGAGGGTCCCAGATACGCAGTATTTT
CASSLAGISGRVPDTQYF
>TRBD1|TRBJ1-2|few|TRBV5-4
TGTGCCAGCAGCTTGTCCCGCAGGGGGCATGGCTACACCTTC
CASSLSRRGHGYTF
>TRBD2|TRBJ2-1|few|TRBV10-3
TGTGCCATCAGTGGGACTAGCGGGAGTGGCGATGAGCAGTTCTTC
CAISGTSGSGDEQFF
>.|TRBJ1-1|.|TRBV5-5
TGTGCCAGCAGCTTGTCCCCGCAGGGGAGCGCTGAAGCTTTCTTT
CASSLSPQGSAEAFF
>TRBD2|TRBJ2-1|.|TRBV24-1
TGTGCCTTTCCCCGAGGACTAGCCCACCCGTACTACAATGAGCAGTTCTTC
CAFPRGLAHPYYNEQFF
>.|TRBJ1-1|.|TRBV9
TGTGCCAGCAGCCCCGGAACAAGGGTTGAAGCTTTCTTT
CASSPGTRVEAFF
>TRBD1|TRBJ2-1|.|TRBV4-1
TGCGCCAGCAGCCAAGGTTACCGGGACAGGGGGAGTATTGGGTTCTTC
CASSQGYRDRGSIGFF
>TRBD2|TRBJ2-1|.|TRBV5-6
TGTGCCAGCAGCGGCGACCCGGCGGGGGGCCCCTCGAACAATGAGCAGTTCTTC
CASSGDPAGGPSNNEQFF
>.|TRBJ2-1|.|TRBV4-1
TGCGCCAGTGAGGAAACTGGTGGCAATGAGCAGTTCTTC
CASEETGGNEQFF
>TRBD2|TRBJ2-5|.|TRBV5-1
TGCGCCAGCAGCTTGGATGGACTAGCGGGGCGGGAGACCCAGTACTTC
CASSLDGLAGRETQYF
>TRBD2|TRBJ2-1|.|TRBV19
TGTGCCAGCATCGGGGTTTCTAGCGGGGGGGCCTACAATGAGCAGTTCTTC
CASIGVSSGGAYNEQFF
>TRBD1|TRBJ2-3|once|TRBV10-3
TGTGCCATCAGTGTGGACAGGGACCGCGTGGATACGCAGTATTTT
CAISVDRDRVDTQYF
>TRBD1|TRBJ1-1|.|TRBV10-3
TGTGCCACCCGGACAGGGATAAACACTGAAGCTTTCTTT
CATRTGINTEAFF
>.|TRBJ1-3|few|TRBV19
TGTGCCAGTACCGGGCGCTACTCTGGAAACACCATATATTTT
CASTGRYSGNTIYF
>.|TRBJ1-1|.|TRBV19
TGTGCCAGTAGTATAGGGTTTTGGGAAACGAACACTGAAGCTTTCTTT
CASSIGFWETNTEAFF
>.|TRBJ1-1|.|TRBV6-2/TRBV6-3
TGTGCCAGCAGTTACGGTCGGGGGGTCAGGACTGAAGCTTTCTTT
CASSYGRGVRTEAFF
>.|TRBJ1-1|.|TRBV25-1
TGTGCCAGCAGTGGACAGCCGAACACTGAAGCTTTCTTT
CASSGQPNTEAFF
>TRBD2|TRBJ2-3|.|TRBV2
TGTGCCAGCAGGGCGACTAGCGGGAGAACAGATACGCAGTATTTT
CASRATSGRTDTQYF